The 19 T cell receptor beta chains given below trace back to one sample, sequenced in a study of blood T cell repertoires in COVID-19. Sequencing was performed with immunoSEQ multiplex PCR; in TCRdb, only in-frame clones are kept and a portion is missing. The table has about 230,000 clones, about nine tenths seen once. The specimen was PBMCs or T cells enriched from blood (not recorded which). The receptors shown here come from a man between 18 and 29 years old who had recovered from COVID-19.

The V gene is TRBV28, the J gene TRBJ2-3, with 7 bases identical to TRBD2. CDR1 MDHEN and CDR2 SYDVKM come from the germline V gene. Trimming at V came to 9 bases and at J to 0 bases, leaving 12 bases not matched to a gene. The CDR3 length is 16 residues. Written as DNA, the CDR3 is TGTGCCAGTACTGGGAGGGAGGGAACTAGCACAGATACGCAGTATTTT. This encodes CASTGREGTSTDTQYF.

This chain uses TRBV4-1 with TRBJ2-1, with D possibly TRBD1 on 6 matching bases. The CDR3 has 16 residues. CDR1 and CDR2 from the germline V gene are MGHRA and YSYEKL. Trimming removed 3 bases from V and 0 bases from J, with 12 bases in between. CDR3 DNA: TGCGCCAGCAGCCACGCCAGGGGAAGCTCCTACAATGAGCAGTTCTTC. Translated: CASSHARGSSYNEQFF.

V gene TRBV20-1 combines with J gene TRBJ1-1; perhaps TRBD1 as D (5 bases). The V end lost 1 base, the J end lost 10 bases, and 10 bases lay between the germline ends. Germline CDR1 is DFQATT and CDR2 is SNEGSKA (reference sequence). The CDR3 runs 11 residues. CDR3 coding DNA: TGCAGTGCTAGAGGTGACGACAGAGCTTTCTTT. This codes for CSARGDDRAFF.

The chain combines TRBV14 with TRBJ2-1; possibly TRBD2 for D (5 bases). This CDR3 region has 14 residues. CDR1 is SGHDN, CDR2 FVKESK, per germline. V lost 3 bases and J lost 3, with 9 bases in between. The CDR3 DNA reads TGTGCCAGCAGCCAGGAGCGGAACTACAATGAGCAGTTCTTC. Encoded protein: CASSQERNYNEQFF.

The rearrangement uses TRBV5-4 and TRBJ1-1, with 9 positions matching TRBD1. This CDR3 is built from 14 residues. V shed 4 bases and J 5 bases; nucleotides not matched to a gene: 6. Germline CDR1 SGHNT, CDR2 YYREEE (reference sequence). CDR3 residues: CASSTGGAGTEAFF. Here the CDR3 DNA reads TGTGCCAGCAGCACAGGGGGCGCGGGAACTGAAGCTTTCTTT. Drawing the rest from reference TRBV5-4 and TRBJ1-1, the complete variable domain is ETGVTQSPTHLIKTRGQQVTLRCSSQSGHNTVSWYQQALGQGPQFIFQYYREEENGRGNFPPRFSGLQFPNYSSELNVNALELDDSALYLCASSTGGAGTEAFFGQGTRLTVV.

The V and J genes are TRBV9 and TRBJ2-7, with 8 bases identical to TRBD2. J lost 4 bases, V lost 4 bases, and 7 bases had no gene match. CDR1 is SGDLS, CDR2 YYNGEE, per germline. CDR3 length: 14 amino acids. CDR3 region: CASSLIAGSYEQYF. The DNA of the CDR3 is TGTGCCAGCAGCCTAATAGCGGGAAGTTACGAGCAGTACTTC.

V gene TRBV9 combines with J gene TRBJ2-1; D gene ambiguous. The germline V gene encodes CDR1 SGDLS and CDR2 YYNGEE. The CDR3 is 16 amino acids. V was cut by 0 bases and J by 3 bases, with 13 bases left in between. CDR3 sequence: CASSVAWSSGYNEQFF. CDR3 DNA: TGTGCCAGCAGCGTAGCTTGGTCGAGTGGCTACAATGAGCAGTTCTTC.

In nucleotides, the CDR3 is TGCGCCAGCAGCGGACAGGGGGAGGCTAATGAAAAACTGTTTTTT. Its translation: CASSGQGEANEKLFF. The rearrangement uses TRBV4-1 and TRBJ1-4, with TRBD1 identical over 10 bases. The CDR3 contains 15 residues. Germline-derived CDR1 and CDR2 are MGHRA and YSYEKL. The ends lost 5 bases at V and 3 bases at J; junction bases unmatched: 3.

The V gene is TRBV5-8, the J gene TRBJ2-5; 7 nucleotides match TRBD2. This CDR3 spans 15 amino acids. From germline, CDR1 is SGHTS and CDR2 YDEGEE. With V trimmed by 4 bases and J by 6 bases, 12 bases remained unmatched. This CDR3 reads CASSGGGTAEQTQYF. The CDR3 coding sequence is TGTGCCAGCAGCGGGGGGGGGACGGCAGAACAGACCCAGTACTTC.

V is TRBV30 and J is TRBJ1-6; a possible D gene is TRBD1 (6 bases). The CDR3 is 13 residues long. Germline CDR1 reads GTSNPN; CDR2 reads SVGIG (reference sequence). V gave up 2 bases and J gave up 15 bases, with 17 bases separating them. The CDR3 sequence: CAWSNGQRGLLHF. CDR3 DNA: TGTGCCTGGAGTAACGGACAGCGAGGGCTCCTCCACTTT.

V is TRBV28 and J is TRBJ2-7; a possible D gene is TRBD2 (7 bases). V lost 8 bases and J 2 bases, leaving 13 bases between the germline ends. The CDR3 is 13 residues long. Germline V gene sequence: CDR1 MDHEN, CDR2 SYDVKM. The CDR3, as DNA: TGTGCCAGCTTCGGGGGGCAAACCTACGAGCAGTACTTC. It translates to CASFGGQTYEQYF.

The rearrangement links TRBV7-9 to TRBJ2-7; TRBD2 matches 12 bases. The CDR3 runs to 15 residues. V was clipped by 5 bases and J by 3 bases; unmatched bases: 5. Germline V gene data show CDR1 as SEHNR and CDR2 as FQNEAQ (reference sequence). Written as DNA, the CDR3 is TGTGCCAGCAGCCCTCGGACTAGCGGGATCTACGAGCAGTACTTC. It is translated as CASSPRTSGIYEQYF.

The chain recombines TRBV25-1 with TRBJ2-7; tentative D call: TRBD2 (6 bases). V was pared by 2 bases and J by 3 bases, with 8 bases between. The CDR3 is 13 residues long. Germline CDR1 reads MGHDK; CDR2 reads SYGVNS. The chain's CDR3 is CASSEPGLYEQYF. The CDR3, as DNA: TGTGCCAGCAGTGAACCGGGACTCTACGAGCAGTACTTC.

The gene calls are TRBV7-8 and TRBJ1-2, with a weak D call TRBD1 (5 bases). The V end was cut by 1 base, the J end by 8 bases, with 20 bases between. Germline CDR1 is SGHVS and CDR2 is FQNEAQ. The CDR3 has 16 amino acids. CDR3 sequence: CASSLGSGNPNGGYTF. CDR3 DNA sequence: TGTGCCAGCAGCTTAGGGTCAGGGAACCCCAATGGAGGCTACACCTTC.

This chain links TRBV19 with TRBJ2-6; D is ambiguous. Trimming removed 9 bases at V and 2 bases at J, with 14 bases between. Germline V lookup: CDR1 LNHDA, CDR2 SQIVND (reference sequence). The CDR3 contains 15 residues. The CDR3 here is CASLLPAAGANVLTF. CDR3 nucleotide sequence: TGTGCCAGCCTCCTCCCCGCAGCTGGGGCCAACGTCCTGACTTTC.

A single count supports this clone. CDR3 protein: CASSTLSGNTIYF. CDR3 DNA sequence: TGCGCCAGCAGCACTCTCTCTGGAAACACCATATATTTT. The chain links TRBV5-1 to TRBJ1-3; D remains unclear. Between the trimmed V and J ends, which lost 4 bases and 0 bases, there was a span of 5 bases. This CDR3 spans 13 amino acids. Germline CDR1 and CDR2: SGHRS and YFSETQ.

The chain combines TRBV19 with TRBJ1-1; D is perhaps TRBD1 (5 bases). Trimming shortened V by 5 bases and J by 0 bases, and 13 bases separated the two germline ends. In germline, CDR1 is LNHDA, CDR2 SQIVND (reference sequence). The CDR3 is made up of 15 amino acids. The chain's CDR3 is CASSADSWLNTEAFF. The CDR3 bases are TGTGCCAGTAGTGCTGACAGCTGGTTGAACACTGAAGCTTTCTTT.

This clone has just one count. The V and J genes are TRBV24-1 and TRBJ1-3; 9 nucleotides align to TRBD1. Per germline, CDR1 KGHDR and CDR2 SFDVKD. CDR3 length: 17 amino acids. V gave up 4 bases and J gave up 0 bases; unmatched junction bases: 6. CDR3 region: CATSEAGTGNSGNTIYF. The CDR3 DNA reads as TGTGCCACCAGTGAGGCCGGGACAGGGAACTCTGGAAACACCATATATTTT.

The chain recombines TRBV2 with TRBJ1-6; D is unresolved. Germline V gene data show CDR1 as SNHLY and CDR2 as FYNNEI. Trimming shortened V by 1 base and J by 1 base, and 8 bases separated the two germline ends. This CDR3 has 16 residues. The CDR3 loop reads CASSEGGMSYNSPLHF. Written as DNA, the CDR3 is TGTGCCAGCAGTGAAGGAGGGATGTCCTATAATTCACCCCTCCACTTT.